This T cell receptor beta chain stems from a study of blood T cell repertoires in COVID-19. Repertoires were generated with immunoSEQ multiplex PCR, while TCRdb's copy carries only in-frame clones and drops some. The table records approximately 230,000 clones, 88% of them present only once. The CDR3 spans 15 residues. Germline CDR1 is SGHAT and CDR2 is FQNNGV. V lost 1 base and J lost 8, with 15 bases in between. The material sequenced was peripheral blood. This clonotype was obtained from a man older than 75 with acute or convalescent COVID-19. This rearrangement joins TRBV11-2 to TRBJ2-1; D is ambiguous. The CDR3 protein is CASSLVPAPVDEQFF. CDR3 DNA: TGTGCCAGCAGCTTAGTTCCAGCGCCGGTTGATGAGCAGTTCTTC.